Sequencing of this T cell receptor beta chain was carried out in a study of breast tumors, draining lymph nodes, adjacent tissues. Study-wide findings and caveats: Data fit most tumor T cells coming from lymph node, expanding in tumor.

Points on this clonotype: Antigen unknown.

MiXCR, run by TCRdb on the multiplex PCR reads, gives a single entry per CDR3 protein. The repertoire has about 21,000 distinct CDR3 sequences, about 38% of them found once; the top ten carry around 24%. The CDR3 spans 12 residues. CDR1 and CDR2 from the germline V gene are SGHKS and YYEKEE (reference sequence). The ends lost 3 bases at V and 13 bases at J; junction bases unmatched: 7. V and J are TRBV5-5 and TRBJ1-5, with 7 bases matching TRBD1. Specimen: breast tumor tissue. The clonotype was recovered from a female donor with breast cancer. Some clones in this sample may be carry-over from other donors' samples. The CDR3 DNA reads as TGTGCCAGCAGCTACACAGGGGCCGGTCAGCATTTT. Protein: CASSYTGAGQHF.